The entry below describes one T cell receptor beta chain. Its antigen is unknown. An even split of each subset's genomic DNA across several immunoSEQ plates was performed. TCRdb's table, derived via immunoSEQ multiplex PCR, lists solely in-frame clones and lacks some. Seen here are some 2.4 million clones, approximately 94% observed once, and the top ten hold 0.36%. This sample was taken from a study of shared clonotypes between healthy human individuals. Study as a whole: The study enrolled two women and three men aged 18 to 49.

Germline V gene sequence: CDR1 MDHEN, CDR2 SYDVKM. The V and J ends lost 3 bases and 3 bases, in that order; junction bases with no gene match: 5. The CDR3 covers 16 residues. Study conclusions and caveats: Sorted-subset samples were not fully sequenced, rarefaction indicated.

Sequenced input: naive CD4+ T cells from PBMCs. Described subset: CD45RA+ positively selected. The receptor's source is a man between 18 and 35 years old in good health. Some clones in this sample may be carry-over from other donors' samples. J is TRBJ1-4 and V is TRBV28; 9 bases fit TRBD1. The CDR3 bases are TGTGCCAGCAGTTTCCCCGACAGGGGGGCTAATGAAAAACTGTTTTTT. Protein: CASSFPDRGANEKLFF.